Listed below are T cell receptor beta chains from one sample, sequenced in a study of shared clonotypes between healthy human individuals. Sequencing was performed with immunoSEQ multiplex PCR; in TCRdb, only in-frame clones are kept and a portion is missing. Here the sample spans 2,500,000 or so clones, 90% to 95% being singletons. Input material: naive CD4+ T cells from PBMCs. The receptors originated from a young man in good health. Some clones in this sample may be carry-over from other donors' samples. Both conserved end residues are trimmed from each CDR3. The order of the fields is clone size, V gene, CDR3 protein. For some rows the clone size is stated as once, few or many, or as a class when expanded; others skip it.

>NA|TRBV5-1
ASSLGTGAGADTQY
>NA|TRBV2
ASSSSSGNTIY
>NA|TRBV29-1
SVGGLAGETQY
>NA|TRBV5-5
ASSLGGGLETQY
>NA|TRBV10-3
AISESGQGVQDGYT
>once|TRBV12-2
ASRLGGRDRVRSEGYT
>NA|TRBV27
ASSLETGGPHEQY
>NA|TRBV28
ASISGGARIPYEQY
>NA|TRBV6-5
ASRETGGRSDYT
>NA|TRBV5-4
ASSLDSNYGYT
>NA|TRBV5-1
ASSFEAQAGADIQY
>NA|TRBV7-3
ASSLNPGLAGGPRF
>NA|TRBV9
ASSVGWGAQSHEQF
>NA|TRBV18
ASSPLARTSGYNEQF
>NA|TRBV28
ASSLGTALETQY
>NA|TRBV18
ASSQVLSNQPQH
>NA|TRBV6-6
ASSYPGQGNEKLF
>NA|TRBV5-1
ASSLGFGPTGELF
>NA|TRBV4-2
ASSFLAGPDYNEQF
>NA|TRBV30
AWSNGLSTNEKLF
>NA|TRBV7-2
ASSLGRAFTEAF